This T cell receptor beta chain was captured by sequencing in a study of blood T cell repertoires in COVID-19. This clone has just one count. Generated by immunoSEQ multiplex PCR, the TCRdb table keeps only in-frame clones and is missing some. The data contain 200,000 to 300,000 clones, 84% of them singletons. The CDR3 covers 19 residues. J lost 6 bases, V lost 2 bases, and 17 bases had no gene match. The germline CDR1 and CDR2 sequences are SGHTA and FQGTGA. The sequenced sample consisted of peripheral blood. The chain combines TRBV7-3 with TRBJ2-3; 10 nucleotides agree with TRBD2. The sequence came from a man in his sixties with acute or convalescent COVID-19. The CDR3 bases are TGTGCCAGCAGCTTAGATGGTGGGCTAGCGGGGGAGCCAAGGGATACGCAGTATTTT. Protein product: CASSLDGGLAGEPRDTQYF.